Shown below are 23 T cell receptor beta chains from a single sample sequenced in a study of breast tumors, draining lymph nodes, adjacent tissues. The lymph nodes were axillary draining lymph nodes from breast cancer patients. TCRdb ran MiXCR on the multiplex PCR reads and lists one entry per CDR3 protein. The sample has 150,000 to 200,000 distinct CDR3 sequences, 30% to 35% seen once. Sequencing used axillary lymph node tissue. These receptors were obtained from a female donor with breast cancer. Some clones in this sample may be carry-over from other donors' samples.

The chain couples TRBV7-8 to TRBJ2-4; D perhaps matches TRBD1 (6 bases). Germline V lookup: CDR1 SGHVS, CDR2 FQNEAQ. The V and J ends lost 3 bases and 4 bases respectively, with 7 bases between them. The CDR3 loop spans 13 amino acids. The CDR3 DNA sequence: TGTGCCAGCAGCTTGGACAGTAAAAACATTCAGTACTTC. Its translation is CASSLDSKNIQYF.

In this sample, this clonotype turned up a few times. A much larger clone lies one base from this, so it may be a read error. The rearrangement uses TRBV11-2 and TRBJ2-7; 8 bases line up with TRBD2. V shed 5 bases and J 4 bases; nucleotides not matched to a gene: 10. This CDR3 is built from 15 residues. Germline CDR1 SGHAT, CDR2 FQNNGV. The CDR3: CASSRGLGAFYEQYF. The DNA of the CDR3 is TGTGCCAGCAGCCGGGGACTAGGTGCTTTTTACGAGCAGTACTTC.

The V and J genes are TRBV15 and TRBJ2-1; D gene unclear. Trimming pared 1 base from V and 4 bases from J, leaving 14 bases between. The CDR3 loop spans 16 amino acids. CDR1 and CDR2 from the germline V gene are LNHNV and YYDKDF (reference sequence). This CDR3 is CATSRAASAGYNEQFF. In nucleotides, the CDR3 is TGTGCCACCAGCAGAGCAGCTAGTGCAGGTTACAATGAGCAGTTCTTC. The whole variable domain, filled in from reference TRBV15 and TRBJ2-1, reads DAMVIQNPRYQVTQFGKPVTLSCSQTLNHNVMYWYQQKSSQAPKLLFHYYDKDFNNEADTPDNFQSRRPNTSFCFLDIRSPGLGDTAMYLCATSRAASAGYNEQFFGPGTRLTVL.

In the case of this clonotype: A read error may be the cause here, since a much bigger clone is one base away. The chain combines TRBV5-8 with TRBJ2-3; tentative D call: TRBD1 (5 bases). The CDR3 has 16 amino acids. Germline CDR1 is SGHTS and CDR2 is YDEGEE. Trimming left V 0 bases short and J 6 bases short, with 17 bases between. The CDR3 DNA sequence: TGTGCCAGCAGCTTGGCGATCGCCAGGGATGCTGATACGCAGTATTTT. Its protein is CASSLAIARDADTQYF.

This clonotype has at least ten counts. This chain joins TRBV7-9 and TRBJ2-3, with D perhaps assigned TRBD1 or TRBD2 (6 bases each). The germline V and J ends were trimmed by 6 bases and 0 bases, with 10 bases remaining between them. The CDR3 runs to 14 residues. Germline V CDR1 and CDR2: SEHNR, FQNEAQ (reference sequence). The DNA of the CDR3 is TGTGCCAGCAGTAACGGGGGCAGCACAGATACGCAGTATTTT. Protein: CASSNGGSTDTQYF.

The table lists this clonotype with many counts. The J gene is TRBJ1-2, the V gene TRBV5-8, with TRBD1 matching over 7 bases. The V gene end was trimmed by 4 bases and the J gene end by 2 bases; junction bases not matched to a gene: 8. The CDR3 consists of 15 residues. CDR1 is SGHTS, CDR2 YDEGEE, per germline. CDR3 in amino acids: CASSPGTVSNYGYTF. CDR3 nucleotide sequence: TGTGCCAGCAGCCCAGGGACAGTTTCAAACTATGGCTACACCTTC.

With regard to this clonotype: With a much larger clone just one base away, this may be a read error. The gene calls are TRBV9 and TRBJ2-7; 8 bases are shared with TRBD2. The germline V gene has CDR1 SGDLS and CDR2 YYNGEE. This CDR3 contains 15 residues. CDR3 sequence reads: CAGSVDSGSTYEQYF. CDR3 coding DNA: TGTGCCGGCAGCGTAGACAGCGGGAGCACCTACGAGCAGTACTTC.

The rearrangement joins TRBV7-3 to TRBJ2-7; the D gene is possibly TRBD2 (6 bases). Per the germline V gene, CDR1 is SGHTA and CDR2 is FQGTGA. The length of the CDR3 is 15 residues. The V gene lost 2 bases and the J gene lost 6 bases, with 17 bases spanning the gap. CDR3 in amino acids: CASSLVGLAWPEQYF. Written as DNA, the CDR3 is TGTGCCAGCAGCTTAGTAGGGCTAGCGTGGCCCGAGCAGTACTTC.

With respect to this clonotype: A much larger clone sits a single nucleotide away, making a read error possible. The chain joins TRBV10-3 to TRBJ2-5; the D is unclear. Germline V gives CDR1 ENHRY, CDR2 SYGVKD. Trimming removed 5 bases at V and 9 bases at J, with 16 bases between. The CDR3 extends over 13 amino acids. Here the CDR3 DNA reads TGTGCCATCAGTTTACCAGTGATCTCGGCCCAGTACTTC. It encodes CAISLPVISAQYF.

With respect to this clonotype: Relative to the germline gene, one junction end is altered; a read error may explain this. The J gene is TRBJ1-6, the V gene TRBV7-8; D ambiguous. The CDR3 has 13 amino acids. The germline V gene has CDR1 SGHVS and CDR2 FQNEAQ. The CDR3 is CTSNGPQYSPLHF. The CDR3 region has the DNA TGTACCAGCAACGGGCCGCAATATTCACCCCTCCACTTT.

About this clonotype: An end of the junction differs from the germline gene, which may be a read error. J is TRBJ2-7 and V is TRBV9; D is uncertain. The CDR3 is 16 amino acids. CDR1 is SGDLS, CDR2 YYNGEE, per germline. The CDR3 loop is CASSPDRTGVNYAQYF. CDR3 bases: TGCGCCAGCAGCCCGGATCGAACGGGCGTAAACTACGCGCAGTACTTC.

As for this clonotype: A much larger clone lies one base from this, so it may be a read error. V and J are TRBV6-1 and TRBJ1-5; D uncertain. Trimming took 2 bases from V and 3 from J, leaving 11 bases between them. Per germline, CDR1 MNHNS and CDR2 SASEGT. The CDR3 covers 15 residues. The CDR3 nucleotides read TGTGCCAGCAGTGAATTGGACGGGTCCAATCAGCCCCAGCATTTT. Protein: CASSELDGSNQPQHF.

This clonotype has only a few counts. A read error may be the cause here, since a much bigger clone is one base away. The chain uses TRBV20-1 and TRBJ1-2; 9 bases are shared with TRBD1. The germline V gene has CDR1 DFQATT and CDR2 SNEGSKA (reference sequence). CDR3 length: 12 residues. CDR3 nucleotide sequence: TGCAGTCTCGACAGGGGGAAGTATGGCTCCACCTTC. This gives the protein CSLDRGKYGSTF.

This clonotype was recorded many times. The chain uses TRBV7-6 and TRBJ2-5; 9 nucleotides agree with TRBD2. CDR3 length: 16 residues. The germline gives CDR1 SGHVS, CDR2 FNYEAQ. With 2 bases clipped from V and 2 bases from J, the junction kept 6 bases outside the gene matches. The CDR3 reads CASSLLSSGTQETQYF. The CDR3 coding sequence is TGTGCCAGCAGCTTACTGTCTAGCGGGACTCAAGAGACCCAGTACTTC.

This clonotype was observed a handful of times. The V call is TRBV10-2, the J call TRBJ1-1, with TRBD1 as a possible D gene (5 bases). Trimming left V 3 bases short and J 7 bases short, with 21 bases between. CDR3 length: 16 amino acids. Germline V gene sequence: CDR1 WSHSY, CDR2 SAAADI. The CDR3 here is CASSELFGQGVVEAFF. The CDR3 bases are TGCGCCAGCAGTGAATTATTTGGGCAGGGAGTAGTTGAAGCTTTCTTT.

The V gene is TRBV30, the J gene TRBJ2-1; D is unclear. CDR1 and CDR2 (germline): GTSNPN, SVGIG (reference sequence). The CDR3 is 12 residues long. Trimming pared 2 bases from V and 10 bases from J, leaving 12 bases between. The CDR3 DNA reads TGTGCCTGGAGTCGTGGCACCGGGGAGCAGTTCTTC. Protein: CAWSRGTGEQFF.

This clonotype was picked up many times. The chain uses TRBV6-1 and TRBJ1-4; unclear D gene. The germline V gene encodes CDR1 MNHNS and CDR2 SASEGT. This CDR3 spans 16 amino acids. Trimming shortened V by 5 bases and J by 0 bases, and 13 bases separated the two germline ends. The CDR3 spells CASSPRVAPTNEKLFF. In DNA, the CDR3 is TGTGCCAGCAGTCCCCGAGTTGCCCCAACTAATGAAAAACTGTTTTTT.

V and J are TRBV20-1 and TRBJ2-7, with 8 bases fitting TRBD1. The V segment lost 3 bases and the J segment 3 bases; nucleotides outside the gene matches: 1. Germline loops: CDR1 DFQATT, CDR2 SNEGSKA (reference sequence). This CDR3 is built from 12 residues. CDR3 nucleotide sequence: TGCAGTGCTAGGGACAGGGACTACGAGCAGTACTTC. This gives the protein CSARDRDYEQYF.

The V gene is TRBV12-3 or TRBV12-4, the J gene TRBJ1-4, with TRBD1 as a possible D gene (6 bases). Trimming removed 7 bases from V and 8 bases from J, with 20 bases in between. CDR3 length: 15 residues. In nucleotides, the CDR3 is TGTGCCAGCAAACTCTATGGAAACACAGGGGAAAAACTGTTTTTT. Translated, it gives CASKLYGNTGEKLFF.

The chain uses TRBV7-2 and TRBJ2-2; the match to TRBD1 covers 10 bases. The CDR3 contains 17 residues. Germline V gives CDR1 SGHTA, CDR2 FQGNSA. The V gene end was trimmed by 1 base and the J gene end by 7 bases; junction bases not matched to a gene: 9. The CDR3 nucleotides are TGTGCCAGCAGCTTAGGCTCTCCGGGACAGGGGCTCGGGGAGCTGTTTTTT. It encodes CASSLGSPGQGLGELFF.

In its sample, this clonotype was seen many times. This chain's CDR3 is CASSLAGMGYNEQFF. The CDR3 DNA follows: TGTGCCAGCAGCTTAGCGGGAATGGGCTACAATGAGCAGTTCTTC. J is TRBJ2-1 and V is TRBV7-9; D ambiguous. V dropped 0 bases and J dropped 3 bases, with 9 bases sitting between them. This CDR3 contains 15 residues. Germline V gene data show CDR1 as SEHNR and CDR2 as FQNEAQ (reference sequence). Using reference TRBV7-9 and TRBJ2-1 for the parts outside the CDR3, the full variable domain is DTGVSQNPRHKITKRGQNVTFRCDPISEHNRLYWYRQTLGQGPEFLTYFQNEAQLEKSRLLSDRFSAERPKGSFSTLEIQRTEQGDSAMYLCASSLAGMGYNEQFFGPGTRLTVL.

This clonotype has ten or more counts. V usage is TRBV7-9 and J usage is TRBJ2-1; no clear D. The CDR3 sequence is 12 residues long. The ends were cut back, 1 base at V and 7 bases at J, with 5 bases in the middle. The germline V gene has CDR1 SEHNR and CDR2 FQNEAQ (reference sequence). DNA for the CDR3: TGTGCCAGCAGCTTAGTAGAGAATGAGCAGTTCTTC. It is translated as CASSLVENEQFF.

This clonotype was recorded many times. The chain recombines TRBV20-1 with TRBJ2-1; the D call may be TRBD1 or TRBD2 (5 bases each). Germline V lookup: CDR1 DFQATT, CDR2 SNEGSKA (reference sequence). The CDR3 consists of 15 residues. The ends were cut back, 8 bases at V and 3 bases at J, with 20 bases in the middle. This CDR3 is CSFGTGGFLYNEQFF. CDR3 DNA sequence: TGCAGTTTCGGGACGGGTGGTTTCCTCTACAATGAGCAGTTCTTC.